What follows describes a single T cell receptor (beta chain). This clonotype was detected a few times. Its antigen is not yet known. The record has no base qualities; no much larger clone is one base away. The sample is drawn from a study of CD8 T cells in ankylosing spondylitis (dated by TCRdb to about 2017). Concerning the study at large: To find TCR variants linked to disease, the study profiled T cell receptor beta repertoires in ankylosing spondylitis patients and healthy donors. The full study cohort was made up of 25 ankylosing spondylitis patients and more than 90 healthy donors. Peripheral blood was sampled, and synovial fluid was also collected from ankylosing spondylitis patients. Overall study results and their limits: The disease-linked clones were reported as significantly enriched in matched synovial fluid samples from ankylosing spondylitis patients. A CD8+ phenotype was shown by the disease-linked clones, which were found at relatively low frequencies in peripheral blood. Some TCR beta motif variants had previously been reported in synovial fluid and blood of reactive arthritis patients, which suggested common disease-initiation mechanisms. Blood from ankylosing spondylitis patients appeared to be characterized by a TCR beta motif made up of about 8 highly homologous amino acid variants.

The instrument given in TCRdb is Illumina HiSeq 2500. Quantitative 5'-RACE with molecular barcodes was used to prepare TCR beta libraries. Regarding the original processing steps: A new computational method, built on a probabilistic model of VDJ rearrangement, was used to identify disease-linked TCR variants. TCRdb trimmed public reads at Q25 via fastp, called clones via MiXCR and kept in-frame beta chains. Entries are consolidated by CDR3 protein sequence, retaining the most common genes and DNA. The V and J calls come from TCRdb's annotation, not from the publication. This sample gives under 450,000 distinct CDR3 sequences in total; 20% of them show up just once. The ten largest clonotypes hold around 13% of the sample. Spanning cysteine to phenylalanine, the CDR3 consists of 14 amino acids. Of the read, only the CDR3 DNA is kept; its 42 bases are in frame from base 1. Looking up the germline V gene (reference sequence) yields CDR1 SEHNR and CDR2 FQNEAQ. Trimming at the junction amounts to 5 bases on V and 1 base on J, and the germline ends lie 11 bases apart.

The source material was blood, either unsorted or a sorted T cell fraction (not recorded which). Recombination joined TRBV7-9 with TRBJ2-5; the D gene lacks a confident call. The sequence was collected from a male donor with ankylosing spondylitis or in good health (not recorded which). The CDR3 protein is CASSPDRLQETQYF. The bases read TGTGCCAGCAGCCCCGACCGACTCCAAGAGACCCAGTACTTC.